This T cell receptor beta chain came from a study of blood T cell repertoires in COVID-19. Turning to the study itself: The study drew acute and convalescent COVID-19 samples from the United States, Italy and Spain. Sample material is recorded as cDNA or gDNA derived from T cells, B-cell-depleted T cells, or PBMCs.

As originally analysed: How many nucleated cells were present was estimated from reference gene primer amplification. Here immunoSEQ multiplex PCR was the method, and the copy in TCRdb shows in-frame clones only, minus some. D and trimming come from the DNA, and the V and J calls and clone size come from that table. Of some 81,000 clones listed, 90% to 95% are singletons. This CDR3 is built from 15 residues. Trimming cost V 4 bases and J 5 bases; bases outside gene matches: 9. In germline, CDR1 is SGHDT, CDR2 YYEEEE. Input material: peripheral blood. V gene TRBV5-6 combines with J gene TRBJ2-5, with TRBD2 matching over 9 bases. The clonotype was recovered from a human donor with active COVID-19. The donor label of this sample is uncertain. CDR3 bases: TGTGCCAGCAGCCGAGGGACTAGCCCTCAGGAGACCCAGTACTTC. It specifies CASSRGTSPQETQYF.